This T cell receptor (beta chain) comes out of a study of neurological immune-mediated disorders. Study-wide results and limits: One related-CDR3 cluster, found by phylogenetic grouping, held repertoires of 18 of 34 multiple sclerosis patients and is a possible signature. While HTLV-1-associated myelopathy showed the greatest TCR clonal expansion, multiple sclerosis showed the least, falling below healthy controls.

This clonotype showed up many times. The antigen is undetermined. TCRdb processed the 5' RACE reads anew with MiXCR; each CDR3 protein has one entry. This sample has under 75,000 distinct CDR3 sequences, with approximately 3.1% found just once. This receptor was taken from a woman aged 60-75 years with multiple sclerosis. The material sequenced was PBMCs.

CDR3 DNA: TGCAGTGCTACGACTGAAGAGCAGTTCTTC. It translates to CSATTEEQFF. The chain recombines TRBV20-1 with TRBJ2-1; D call uncertain. The CDR3 covers 10 residues. The V gene lost 4 bases and the J gene lost 10 bases, with 8 bases spanning the gap. The germline CDR1 and CDR2 sequences are DFQATT and SNEGSKA (reference sequence).